This record concerns one TCR beta chain sequence. This specimen belongs to a study of T-cell reconstitution after alpha-beta-depleted transplantation in children. Unique molecular identifiers were incorporated when the TCRbeta library was constructed. Via MiXCR, TCRdb re-called the PCR reads, giving one row per CDR3 protein. The table includes a few hundred thousand distinct CDR3 sequences, roughly 17% detected once. The CDR3 runs to 16 residues. Trimming cost V 5 bases and J 0 bases, with 14 bases left between them. Sequencing used PBMCs, mostly from graft donor cells, obtained 360 days after TCRalphabeta/CD19-depleted stem cell transplant. The clonotype was recovered from a boy in the first two years of life who had a stem cell transplant for Wiskott-Aldrich syndrome, so the T cells may come from the graft donor. The chain is built from TRBV12-3 or TRBV12-4 and TRBJ2-4, with D possibly TRBD2 on 6 matching bases. CDR3 bases: TGTGCCAGCAGTCTCAGACTAGTTAAAGCCAAAAACATTCAGTACTTC. Translated, it gives CASSLRLVKAKNIQYF.